This entry describes one TCR beta chain. What it binds is not known. V lost 0 bases and J lost 4; bases outside the gene matches: 1. The V gene's germline CDR1 is MNHEY and CDR2 SMNVEV (reference sequence). CDR3 length: 14 residues. The assay was immunoSEQ multiplex PCR, and TCRdb's table has in-frame clones only and misses some. Seen here are roughly 2,300,000 clones, approximately 90% observed once, and the top ten hold roughly 0.34%. The record originates from a study of shared clonotypes between healthy human individuals. Study observations and caveats: The low donor count limited represented genetic and exposure-history diversity. Estimated richness values were generally larger in naive subsets than in memory subsets. Across a handful of donors, naive CD4 shared roughly 5%, naive CD8 more than 3%, memory CD4 approximately 2.5%, memory CD8 about 0.4%.

The J gene is TRBJ2-3, the V gene TRBV27; 7 bases are a match to TRBD2. Sequencing input: naive CD4+ T cells from PBMCs. The sample's subset: CD45RA+ positively selected. This sequence originates from a man aged 18 to 30 in good health. Some clones in this sample may be carry-over from other donors' samples. The CDR3 loop reads CASSLSTSPDTQYF. The CDR3 coding sequence is TGTGCCAGCAGTTTATCGACTAGCCCAGATACGCAGTATTTT.